This T cell receptor (beta chain) was sequenced for a study of blood T cells in healthy people across ages. Primers used in a second PCR of roughly 6 to 12 cycles were a sample-barcoded 5' primer and a J-beta primer mix. Every cDNA molecule bore a tag from a template-switch adaptor containing 12 random nucleotides. One entry per CDR3 protein results from TCRdb running MiXCR on the 5' RACE reads. The profile shows about 1.6 million distinct CDR3 sequences, 30% to 35% of them singletons. The germline V gene encodes CDR1 SGDLS and CDR2 YYNGEE. V lost 4 bases to trimming and J lost 2 bases; unmatched junction nucleotides: 7. CDR3 length equals 15 residues. In this sample, this clonotype turned up a few times.

The TCR sequence derives from a woman aged 30 to 39 in good health. The gene calls are TRBV9 and TRBJ1-1, with 8 bases fitting TRBD1. Sequencing input: blood. The CDR3 loop is CASSSPGQVNTEAFF. DNA of the CDR3: TGTGCCAGCAGCTCTCCGGGACAGGTAAACACTGAAGCTTTCTTT.